This record covers a single T cell receptor (beta chain). These data are taken from a study of PD-L1 blockade in urothelial cancer. Background on the study: Prior regimens of chemotherapy numbered 0 to 3 per patient. Researchers looked at the blood 3 weeks (second dose) and 6 weeks after treatment began.

Time point denoted: pretreatment peripheral blood. Diagnoses among patients were locally advanced or metastatic urothelial carcinoma. The germline V and J ends were trimmed by 6 bases and 1 base, with 15 bases remaining between them. CDR1 MNHNY and CDR2 SVGAGI come from the germline V gene (reference sequence). CDR3 size: 15 residues. Sequencing used immunoSEQ multiplex PCR; TCRdb keeps in-frame clones, though not all of them. This table holds 85,000 to 90,000 clones, more than 70% found once. The specimen comprised PBMCs, sampled around atezolizumab (anti-PD-L1) treatment. This clonotype was obtained from a woman at least 80 years old with urothelial cancer. The V gene is TRBV6-6, the J gene TRBJ1-1, with no clear D. CDR3 in amino acids: CASSPLQATNTEAFF. The CDR3 nucleotides are TGTGCCAGCAGCCCCCTTCAGGCGACGAACACTGAAGCTTTCTTT.